These 19 T cell receptor beta chains came from one sample sequenced in a study of T-cell memory formation after mild COVID-19. Each CDR3 protein gets one entry after TCRdb re-called the 5' RACE reads with MiXCR. Here the sample spans around 310,000 distinct CDR3 sequences, more than 20% being singletons. The sequenced sample was PBMCs or a T cell subset sorted from them (not recorded which). Receptors were obtained from a young man who had mild COVID-19 (a few samples of this study predate the infection). Cell type and time point are not known.

This sequence joins TRBV6-5 and TRBJ1-6; 8 nucleotides agree with TRBD1. Germline CDR1 is MNHEY and CDR2 is SVGAGI. This CDR3 comprises 15 residues. The V gene end was trimmed by 2 bases and the J gene end by 7 bases; junction bases not matched to a gene: 4. CDR3 loop: CASSYGDRRNSPLHF. The CDR3 bases are TGTGCCAGCAGTTACGGGGACAGGAGGAATTCACCCCTCCACTTT.

This clonotype showed up just a few times. The chain carries TRBV5-1 and TRBJ2-3; 14 nucleotides agree with TRBD2. The germline V gene encodes CDR1 SGHRS and CDR2 YFSETQ. V shed 4 bases and J 4 bases; nucleotides not matched to a gene: 5. The CDR3 has 16 amino acids. The CDR3 reads CASSPGTSGGSDTQYF. DNA of the CDR3: TGCGCCAGCAGCCCGGGGACTAGCGGGGGATCAGATACGCAGTATTTT.

This chain connects TRBV28 to TRBJ1-2, with D maybe TRBD1 (5 bases). Per germline, CDR1 MDHEN and CDR2 SYDVKM. Trimming removed 7 bases from V and 4 bases from J, with 13 bases in between. The CDR3 is made up of 13 amino acids. CDR3 bases: TGTGCCAGCACCTCCTCGGGGACCTATGGCTACACCTTC. Protein product: CASTSSGTYGYTF.

The rearrangement uses TRBV20-1 and TRBJ1-2; no clear D gene. Per the germline V gene, CDR1 is DFQATT and CDR2 is SNEGSKA (reference sequence). This CDR3 is built from 12 residues. Trimming shortened V by 5 bases and J by 3 bases, and 10 bases separated the two germline ends. The DNA for the CDR3 is TGCAGTGCTCCTCCGGCCCACTATGGCTACACCTTC. This codes for CSAPPAHYGYTF.

The chain has TRBV7-9 and TRBJ2-6, with D perhaps given as TRBD1 or TRBD2 (5 bases each). Germline CDR1 reads SEHNR; CDR2 reads FQNEAQ (reference sequence). V was trimmed by 8 bases and J by 0 bases, leaving 14 bases between them. The CDR3 runs to 16 residues. DNA of the CDR3: TGTGCCAGCCTGGACGAGAGGGGCTCTGGGGCCAACGTCCTGACTTTC. Encoded protein: CASLDERGSGANVLTF.

This chain uses TRBV5-1 with TRBJ1-1; maybe TRBD1 (5 bases). Per the germline V gene, CDR1 is SGHRS and CDR2 is YFSETQ. The CDR3 runs to 15 residues. V lost 0 bases and J 1 base, leaving 10 bases between the germline ends. CDR3 sequence: CASSLVRAQNTEAFF. In DNA, the CDR3 is TGCGCCAGCAGCTTGGTCAGGGCCCAGAACACTGAAGCTTTCTTT.

This clonotype came up many times. V gene TRBV12-3 or TRBV12-4 combines with J gene TRBJ2-3, with unresolved D. Trimming took off 6 bases at V and 0 bases at J, with 13 bases between the two ends. CDR3 length equals 15 residues. CDR3 in amino acids: CASRPGRGSTDTQYF. The CDR3, as DNA: TGTGCCAGCAGGCCCGGGCGCGGTAGCACAGATACGCAGTATTTT.

There are a few counts of this clonotype. This chain connects TRBV5-1 to TRBJ1-2, with D uncertain. From germline, CDR1 is SGHRS and CDR2 YFSETQ. The CDR3 covers 14 residues. V was pared by 1 base and J by 6 bases, with 13 bases between. The CDR3 loop is CASSLFRPLDGYTF. CDR3 DNA sequence: TGCGCCAGCAGCTTGTTCAGGCCGCTCGATGGCTACACCTTC.

This clonotype was picked up a small number of times. The chain combines TRBV12-3 or TRBV12-4 with TRBJ1-1; 9 nucleotides agree with TRBD1. The CDR3 length is 15 residues. With 9 bases clipped from V and 11 bases from J, the junction kept 19 bases outside the gene matches. CDR3 DNA sequence: TGTGCCAGAACCTCAAGCACAGGGGGCACCGGGGAGGCTTTCTTT. Amino acids: CARTSSTGGTGEAFF.

A remark on this clonotype: At one end the junction does not follow the germline gene, possibly because of a read error. J is TRBJ1-6 and V is TRBV12-3 or TRBV12-4; D is uncertain. CDR3 length equals 15 residues. CDR3 sequence (DNA): TGTGCCAGCAGACCCTTCGGGCAGAATAATTCACCCCTGCACTTT. This translates into CASRPFGQNNSPLHF.

This clonotype was seen only a few times. The chain has TRBV7-3 and TRBJ2-1, with D possibly being TRBD1 or TRBD2 (7 bases each). Germline-derived CDR1 and CDR2 are SGHTA and FQGTGA. The V end lost 5 bases, the J end lost 9 bases, and 14 bases lay between the germline ends. The CDR3 has 13 residues. The CDR3 loop is CASSRDREGEQFF. The CDR3 DNA reads TGTGCCAGCAGCCGAGACAGGGAGGGTGAGCAGTTCTTC.

This clonotype was seen ten or more times. The chain joins TRBV7-3 to TRBJ2-3; 12 bases agree with TRBD2. The trim removed 5 bases at V and 2 bases at J, leaving 8 bases unmatched. The germline gives CDR1 SGHTA, CDR2 FQGTGA. The length of the CDR3 is 17 residues. The CDR3 reads CASSPRTSGVFTDTQYF. The CDR3 DNA reads TGTGCCAGCAGCCCTCGGACTAGCGGGGTCTTCACAGATACGCAGTATTTT.

This clonotype was detected only a few times. The chain joins TRBV7-2 to TRBJ1-1; D gene unclear. Germline V lookup: CDR1 SGHTA, CDR2 FQGNSA. The CDR3 covers 11 residues. The V end lost 6 bases, the J end lost 6 bases, and 8 bases lay between the germline ends. In DNA form, the CDR3 reads TGTGCCAGCAGTGGCCCAGCTGAAGCTTTCTTT. Translating it yields CASSGPAEAFF.

This rearrangement joins TRBV14 to TRBJ2-7; TRBD1 aligns across 7 bases. The CDR3 runs to 14 residues. Germline V gene sequence: CDR1 SGHDN, CDR2 FVKESK. With 1 base clipped from V and 3 bases from J, the junction kept 3 bases outside the gene matches. CDR3 loop: CASSQGTGLYEQYF. DNA for the CDR3: TGTGCCAGCAGCCAAGGGACAGGTCTCTACGAGCAGTACTTC.

This clonotype was seen a handful of times. This chain links TRBV7-2 with TRBJ2-2, with D hard to call. This CDR3 has 13 amino acids. Germline CDR1 and CDR2: SGHTA and FQGNSA. Trimming removed 5 bases at V and 8 bases at J, with 12 bases between. CDR3 nucleotides: TGTGCCAGCAGCCGACCGGGTTGGGGGGAGCTGTTTTTT. Its translation: CASSRPGWGELFF.

This clonotype was seen repeatedly, ten times or more. This chain uses TRBV12-3 or TRBV12-4 with TRBJ1-2; 7 positions agree with TRBD1. The CDR3 has 12 residues. J lost 4 bases, V lost 5 bases, and 1 base had no gene match. The CDR3 reads CASSNRGYGYTF. The CDR3 nucleotides are TGTGCCAGCAGTAACAGGGGCTATGGCTACACCTTC.

This clonotype was seen a handful of times. This chain connects TRBV5-6 to TRBJ2-7, with D uncertain. Germline assignment: CDR1 SGHDT and CDR2 YYEEEE. The CDR3 sequence is 13 residues long. V lost 1 base and J 4 bases, leaving 9 bases between the germline ends. The CDR3 DNA sequence: TGTGCCAGCAGCTTGACCTGGGGTTACGAGCAGTACTTC. Residues: CASSLTWGYEQYF.

The sample holds a few counts of this clonotype. The rearrangement links TRBV15 to TRBJ1-2; D ambiguous. Germline CDR1 LNHNV, CDR2 YYDKDF (reference sequence). The CDR3 is made up of 14 amino acids. The V end lost 0 bases, the J end lost 4 bases, and 9 bases lay between the germline ends. DNA for the CDR3: TGTGCCACCAGCAGAGAGTCGGAGGTCTATGGCTACACCTTC. It encodes CATSRESEVYGYTF. The full variable domain, rest sourced from reference TRBV15 and TRBJ1-2, is DAMVIQNPRYQVTQFGKPVTLSCSQTLNHNVMYWYQQKSSQAPKLLFHYYDKDFNNEADTPDNFQSRRPNTSFCFLDIRSPGLGDTAMYLCATSRESEVYGYTFGSGTRLTVV.

V usage is TRBV12-3 or TRBV12-4 and J usage is TRBJ2-5; 9 bases match TRBD1. V shed 5 bases and J 1 base; nucleotides not matched to a gene: 8. The CDR3 length is 16 residues. This CDR3 is CASSTPGQGSQETQYF. Written as DNA, the CDR3 is TGTGCCAGCAGTACCCCGGGACAGGGCTCCCAAGAGACCCAGTACTTC.